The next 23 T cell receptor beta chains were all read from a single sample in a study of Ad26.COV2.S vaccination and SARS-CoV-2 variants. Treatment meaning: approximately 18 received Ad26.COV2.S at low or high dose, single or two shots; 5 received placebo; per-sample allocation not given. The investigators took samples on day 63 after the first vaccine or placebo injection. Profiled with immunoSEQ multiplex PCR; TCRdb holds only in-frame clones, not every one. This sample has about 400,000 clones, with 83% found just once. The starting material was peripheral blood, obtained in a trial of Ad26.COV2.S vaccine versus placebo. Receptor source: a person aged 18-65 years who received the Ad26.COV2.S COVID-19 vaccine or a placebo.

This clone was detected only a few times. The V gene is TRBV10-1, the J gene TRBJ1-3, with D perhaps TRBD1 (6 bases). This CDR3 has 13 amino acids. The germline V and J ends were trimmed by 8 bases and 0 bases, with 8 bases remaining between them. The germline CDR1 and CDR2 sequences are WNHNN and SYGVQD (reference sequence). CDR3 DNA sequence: TGCGCCAGCGGGGACAACTCTGGAAACACCATATATTTT. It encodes CASGDNSGNTIYF.

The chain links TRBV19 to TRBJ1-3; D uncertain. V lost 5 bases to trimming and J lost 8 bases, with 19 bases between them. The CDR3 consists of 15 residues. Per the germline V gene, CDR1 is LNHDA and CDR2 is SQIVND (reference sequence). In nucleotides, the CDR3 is TGTGCCAGTAGTCCTGTTAACGAGGAAGGATACACCATATATTTT. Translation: CASSPVNEEGYTIYF. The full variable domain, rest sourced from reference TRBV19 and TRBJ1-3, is DGGITQSPKYLFRKEGQNVTLSCEQNLNHDAMYWYRQDPGQGLRLIYYSQIVNDFQKGDIAEGYSVSREKKESFPLTVTSAQKNPTAFYLCASSPVNEEGYTIYFGEGSWLTVV.

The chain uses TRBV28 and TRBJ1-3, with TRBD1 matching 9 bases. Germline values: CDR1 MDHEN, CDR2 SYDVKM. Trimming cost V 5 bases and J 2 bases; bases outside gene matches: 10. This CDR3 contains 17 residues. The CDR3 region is CASSTPRDRAAGNTIYF. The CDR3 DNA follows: TGTGCCAGCAGTACTCCCCGGGACAGGGCAGCTGGAAACACCATATATTTT.

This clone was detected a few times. Here the CDR3 reads CASSLDRYNPDVLTF. DNA of the CDR3: TGCGCCAGCAGCTTAGATCGGTATAACCCCGACGTCCTGACTTTC. This rearrangement joins TRBV5-1 to TRBJ2-6; D ambiguous. Looked up from germline, CDR1 is SGHRS and CDR2 is YFSETQ. V was cut by 2 bases and J by 11 bases, with 17 bases left in between. The length of the CDR3 is 15 residues.

This CDR3 reads CASSSPGFSTQYF. In DNA, the CDR3 is TGTGCCAGCAGCTCCCCTGGTTTCTCGACCCAGTACTTC. V usage is TRBV3-1 (or the pseudogene TRBV3-2) and J usage is TRBJ2-5; D is uncertain. Between the trimmed V and J ends, which lost 5 bases and 7 bases, there was a span of 14 bases. Germline assignment: CDR1 LGHDT and CDR2 YNNKEL (reference sequence). The CDR3 has 13 residues.

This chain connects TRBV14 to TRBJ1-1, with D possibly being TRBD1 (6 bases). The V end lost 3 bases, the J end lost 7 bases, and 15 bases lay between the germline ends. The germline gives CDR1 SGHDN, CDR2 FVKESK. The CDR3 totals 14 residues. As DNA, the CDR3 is TGTGCCAGCAGCCAGTTTCAGGGGATGAGTGAAGCTTTCTTT. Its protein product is CASSQFQGMSEAFF. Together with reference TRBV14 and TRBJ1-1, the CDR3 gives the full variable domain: EAGVTQFPSHSVIEKGQTVTLRCDPISGHDNLYWYRRVMGKEIKFLLHFVKESKQDESGMPNNRFLAERTGGTYSTLKVQPAELEDSGVYFCASSQFQGMSEAFFGQGTRLTVV.

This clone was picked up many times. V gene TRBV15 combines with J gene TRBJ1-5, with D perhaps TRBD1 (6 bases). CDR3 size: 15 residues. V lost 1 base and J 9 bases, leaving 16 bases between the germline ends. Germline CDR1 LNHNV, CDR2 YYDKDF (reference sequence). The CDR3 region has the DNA TGTGCCACCAGCAGAGCAACGGGGGGCGGTCGGCCCCAGCATTTT. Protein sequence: CATSRATGGGRPQHF.

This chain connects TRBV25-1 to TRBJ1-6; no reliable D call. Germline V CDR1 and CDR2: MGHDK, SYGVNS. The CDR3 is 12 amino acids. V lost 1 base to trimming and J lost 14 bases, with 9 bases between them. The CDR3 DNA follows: TGTGCCAGCAGTGAATTCCCCCAGGCCCTCCACTTT. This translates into CASSEFPQALHF.

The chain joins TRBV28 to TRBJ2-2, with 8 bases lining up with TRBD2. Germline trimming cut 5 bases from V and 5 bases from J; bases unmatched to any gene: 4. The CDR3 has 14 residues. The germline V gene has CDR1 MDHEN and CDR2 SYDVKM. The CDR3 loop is CASSAGGGTGELFF. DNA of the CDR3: TGTGCCAGCAGTGCGGGGGGTGGTACCGGGGAGCTGTTTTTT.

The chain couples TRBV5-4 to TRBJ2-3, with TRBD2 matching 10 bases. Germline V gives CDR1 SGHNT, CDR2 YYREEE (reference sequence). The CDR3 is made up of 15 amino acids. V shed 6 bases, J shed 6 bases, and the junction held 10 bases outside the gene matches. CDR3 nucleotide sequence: TGTGCCAGCAAAGGAGCGGGAGGGCCCGGTGATACGCAGTATTTT. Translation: CASKGAGGPGDTQYF.

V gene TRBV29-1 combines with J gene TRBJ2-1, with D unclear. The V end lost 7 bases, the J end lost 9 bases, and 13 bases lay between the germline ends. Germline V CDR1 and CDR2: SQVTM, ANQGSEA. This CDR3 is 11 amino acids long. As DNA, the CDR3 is TGCAGCGCCGGGCTAAGAAGTGAGCAGTTCTTC. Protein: CSAGLRSEQFF.

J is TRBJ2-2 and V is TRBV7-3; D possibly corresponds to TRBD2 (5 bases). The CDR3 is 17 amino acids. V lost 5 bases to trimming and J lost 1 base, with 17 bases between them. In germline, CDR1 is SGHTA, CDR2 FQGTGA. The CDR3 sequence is CASSPSKSAGNTGELFF. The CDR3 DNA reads TGTGCCAGCAGCCCCTCAAAGTCGGCGGGGAACACCGGGGAGCTGTTTTTT.

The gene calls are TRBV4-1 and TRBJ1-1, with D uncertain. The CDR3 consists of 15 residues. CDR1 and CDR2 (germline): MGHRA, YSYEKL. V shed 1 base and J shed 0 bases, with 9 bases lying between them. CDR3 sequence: CASSQGRELNTEAFF. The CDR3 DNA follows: TGCGCCAGCAGCCAAGGTAGGGAGCTGAACACTGAAGCTTTCTTT.

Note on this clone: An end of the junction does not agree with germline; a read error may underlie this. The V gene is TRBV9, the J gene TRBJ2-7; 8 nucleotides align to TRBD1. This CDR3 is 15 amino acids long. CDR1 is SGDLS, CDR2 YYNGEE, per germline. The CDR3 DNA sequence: TGTGCCAGCAGTGTAGGGACAGGCAATACCTACGAGCAGTACTTC. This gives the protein CASSVGTGNTYEQYF. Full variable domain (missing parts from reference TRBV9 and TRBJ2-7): DSGVTQTPKHLITATGQRVTLRCSPRSGDLSVYWYQQSLDQGLQFLIQYYNGEERAKGNILERFSAQQFPDLHSELNLSSLELGDSALYFCASSVGTGNTYEQYFGPGTRLTVT.

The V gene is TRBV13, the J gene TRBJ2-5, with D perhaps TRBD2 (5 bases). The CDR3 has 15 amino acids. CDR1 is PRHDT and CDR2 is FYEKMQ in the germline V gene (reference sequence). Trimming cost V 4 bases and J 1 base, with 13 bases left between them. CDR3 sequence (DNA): TGTGCCAGCAGCTCAACCGGGAACCTCCAAGAGACCCAGTACTTC. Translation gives CASSSTGNLQETQYF.

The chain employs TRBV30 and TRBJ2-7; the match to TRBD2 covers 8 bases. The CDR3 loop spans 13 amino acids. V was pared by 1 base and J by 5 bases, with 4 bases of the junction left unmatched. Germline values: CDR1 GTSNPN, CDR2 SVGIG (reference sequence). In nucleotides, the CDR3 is TGTGCCTGGAGTGCGGGAGGGAACAACGAGCAGTACTTC. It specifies CAWSAGGNNEQYF.

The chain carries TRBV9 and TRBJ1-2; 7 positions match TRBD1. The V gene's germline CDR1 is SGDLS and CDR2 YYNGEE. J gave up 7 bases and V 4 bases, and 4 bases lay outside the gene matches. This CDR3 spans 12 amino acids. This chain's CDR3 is CASSTDRVGYTF. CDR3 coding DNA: TGTGCCAGCAGCACAGACAGGGTTGGCTACACCTTC.

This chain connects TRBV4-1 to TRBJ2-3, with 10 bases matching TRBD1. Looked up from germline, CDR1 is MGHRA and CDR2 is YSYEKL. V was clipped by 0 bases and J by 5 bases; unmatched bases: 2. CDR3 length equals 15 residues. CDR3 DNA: TGCGCCAGCAGCCAAGAGGGACAGGGGTTAGATACGCAGTATTTT. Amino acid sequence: CASSQEGQGLDTQYF.

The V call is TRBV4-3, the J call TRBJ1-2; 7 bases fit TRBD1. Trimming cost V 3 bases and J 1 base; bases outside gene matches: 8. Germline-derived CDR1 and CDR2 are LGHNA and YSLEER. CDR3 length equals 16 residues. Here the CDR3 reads CASSHDGTAYNYGYTF. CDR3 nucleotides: TGCGCCAGCAGCCACGATGGGACAGCCTATAACTATGGCTACACCTTC.

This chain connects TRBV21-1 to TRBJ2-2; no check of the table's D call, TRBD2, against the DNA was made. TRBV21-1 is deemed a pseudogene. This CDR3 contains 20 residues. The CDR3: CASSKGRGTSGRQNTGELFF. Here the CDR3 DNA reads TGTGCCAGCAGCAAAGGGAGGGGGACTAGCGGGAGACAGAACACCGGGGAGCTGTTTTTT.

CDR3 in DNA: TGCAGCGTTGACGGGACGGGATCTGGCGAGCAGTACTTC. As protein: CSVDGTGSGEQYF. The chain has TRBV29-1 and TRBJ2-7; D tentatively fits TRBD1 or TRBD2 (5 bases each). The CDR3 runs to 13 residues. Trimming cost V 3 bases and J 6 bases, with 15 bases left between them. Looked up from germline, CDR1 is SQVTM and CDR2 is ANQGSEA.

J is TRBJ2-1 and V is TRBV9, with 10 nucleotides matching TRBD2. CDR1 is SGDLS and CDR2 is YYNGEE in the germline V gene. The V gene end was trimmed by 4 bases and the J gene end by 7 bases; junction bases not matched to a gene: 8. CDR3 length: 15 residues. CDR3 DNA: TGTGCCAGCAGCCCGAGGGGACTAGCGATAAATGAGCAGTTCTTC. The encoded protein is CASSPRGLAINEQFF.

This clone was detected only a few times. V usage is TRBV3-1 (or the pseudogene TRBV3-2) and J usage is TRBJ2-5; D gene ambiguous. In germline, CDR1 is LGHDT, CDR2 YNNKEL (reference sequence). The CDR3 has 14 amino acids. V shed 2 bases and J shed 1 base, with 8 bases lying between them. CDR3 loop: CASSQLGGQETQYF. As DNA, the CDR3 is TGTGCCAGCAGCCAACTGGGCGGCCAAGAGACCCAGTACTTC.